This is a list of T cell receptor beta chains from one sample in a study of shared clonotypes between healthy human individuals. Libraries were prepared by immunoSEQ multiplex PCR; TCRdb keeps only in-frame clonotypes and omits some of them. The sample contains approximately 2,000,000 clones, 85% to 95% of which appear only once. Source material: naive CD4+ T cells from PBMCs. The receptor set was obtained from a man in his late teens or twenties in good health. Some clones in this sample may be carry-over from other donors' samples. Both conserved end residues are part of each CDR3. The D gene is left open where the match is weak. The size entry is marked missing in some rows and otherwise reads once, few, many or a size class.

d_call: NA
clone_size: NA
v_call: TRBV7-8
j_call: TRBJ2-7
cdr3_aa: CASSSRRRTVTYEQYF
cdr3_nt: TGTGCCAGCAGCTCGAGAAGGCGGACAGTAACTTACGAGCAGTACTTC

d_call: NA
clone_size: NA
v_call: TRBV28
j_call: TRBJ2-1
cdr3_aa: CASSSAGPYNEQFF
cdr3_nt: TGTGCCAGCAGTTCGGCAGGGCCCTACAATGAGCAGTTCTTC

d_call: NA
clone_size: NA
v_call: TRBV4-1
j_call: TRBJ1-2
cdr3_aa: CASSQGVAGNYGYTF
cdr3_nt: TGCGCCAGCAGCCAAGGAGTCGCAGGAAACTATGGCTACACCTTC

d_call: NA
clone_size: NA
v_call: TRBV29-1
j_call: TRBJ1-4
cdr3_aa: CSVGRGEVEKLFF
cdr3_nt: TGCAGCGTGGGGAGGGGGGAGGTTGAAAAACTGTTTTTT

d_call: TRBD1
clone_size: NA
v_call: TRBV25-1
j_call: TRBJ2-2
cdr3_aa: CASSEYIGTGGTGELFF
cdr3_nt: TGTGCCAGCAGTGAATATATCGGGACAGGAGGTACCGGGGAGCTGTTTTTT

d_call: NA
clone_size: few
v_call: TRBV18
j_call: TRBJ2-7
cdr3_aa: CASSRDTTYEQYF
cdr3_nt: TGTGCCAGCTCACGGGACACAACCTACGAGCAGTACTTC

d_call: NA
clone_size: NA
v_call: TRBV2
j_call: TRBJ1-3
cdr3_aa: CASSTDRSGNTIYF
cdr3_nt: TGTGCCAGCAGTACCGACAGGAGTGGAAACACCATATATTTT

d_call: TRBD2
clone_size: NA
v_call: TRBV5-1
j_call: TRBJ2-1
cdr3_aa: CASSAAGGPYNEQFF
cdr3_nt: TGCGCCAGCAGCGCAGCGGGAGGGCCTTACAATGAGCAGTTCTTC

d_call: NA
clone_size: NA
v_call: TRBV5-1
j_call: TRBJ1-4
cdr3_aa: CASSLDWTNEKLFF
cdr3_nt: TGCGCCAGCAGCTTGGATTGGACAAATGAAAAACTGTTTTTT

d_call: TRBD2
clone_size: NA
v_call: TRBV5-1
j_call: TRBJ2-5
cdr3_aa: CASSPAGLAGVETQYF
cdr3_nt: TGCGCCAGCAGCCCAGCCGGACTAGCGGGAGTGGAGACCCAGTACTTC

d_call: TRBD2
clone_size: NA
v_call: TRBV4-1
j_call: TRBJ2-5
cdr3_aa: CASSQPGLAGGGQETQYF
cdr3_nt: TGCGCCAGCAGCCAGCCAGGACTAGCGGGAGGGGGCCAAGAGACCCAGTACTTC

d_call: TRBD1
clone_size: NA
v_call: TRBV6-5
j_call: TRBJ1-4
cdr3_aa: CASSYSDRGYEKLFF
cdr3_nt: TGTGCCAGCAGTTACTCGGACAGGGGGTACGAAAAACTGTTTTTT

d_call: TRBD1
clone_size: NA
v_call: TRBV2
j_call: TRBJ2-2
cdr3_aa: CASNRGHPGELFF
cdr3_nt: TGTGCCAGCAACAGGGGGCACCCCGGGGAGCTGTTTTTT

d_call: NA
clone_size: NA
v_call: TRBV19
j_call: TRBJ1-1
cdr3_aa: CASGERNTEAFF
cdr3_nt: TGTGCCAGTGGAGAGCGGAACACTGAAGCTTTCTTT

d_call: NA
clone_size: NA
v_call: TRBV5-1
j_call: TRBJ2-7
cdr3_aa: CASSPGGGTSTYEQYF
cdr3_nt: TGCGCCAGCAGCCCCGGGGGTGGGACCTCTACCTACGAGCAGTACTTC

d_call: TRBD1
clone_size: NA
v_call: TRBV19
j_call: TRBJ1-1
cdr3_aa: CASSGWAGGAGTEAFF
cdr3_nt: TGTGCCAGTAGTGGATGGGCAGGGGGCGCAGGCACTGAAGCTTTCTTT

d_call: TRBD1
clone_size: NA
v_call: TRBV5-5
j_call: TRBJ1-1
cdr3_aa: CASSQRIVPGQVSEAFF
cdr3_nt: TGTGCCAGCAGCCAACGAATAGTCCCGGGACAGGTGTCTGAAGCTTTCTTT

d_call: NA
clone_size: NA
v_call: TRBV30
j_call: TRBJ2-1
cdr3_aa: CAWRDSNEQFF
cdr3_nt: TGTGCCTGGAGGGACTCCAATGAGCAGTTCTTC

d_call: TRBD2
clone_size: NA
v_call: TRBV9
j_call: TRBJ2-1
cdr3_aa: CASSALAGGGYNEQFF
cdr3_nt: TGTGCCAGCAGCGCGCTGGCGGGAGGAGGTTACAATGAGCAGTTCTTC

d_call: NA
clone_size: NA
v_call: TRBV7-2
j_call: TRBJ1-1
cdr3_aa: CASSPWWPGQEAFF
cdr3_nt: TGTGCCAGCAGCCCTTGGTGGCCGGGTCAAGAAGCTTTCTTT

d_call: TRBD1
clone_size: NA
v_call: TRBV28
j_call: TRBJ2-7
cdr3_aa: CASSRLTGPVGYEQYF
cdr3_nt: TGTGCCAGCAGCCGACTGACAGGGCCGGTTGGCTACGAGCAGTACTTC

d_call: NA
clone_size: NA
v_call: TRBV30
j_call: TRBJ2-1
cdr3_aa: CAWSPARPRSYNEQFF
cdr3_nt: TGTGCCTGGAGCCCCGCCCGGCCGAGGTCCTACAATGAGCAGTTCTTC

d_call: TRBD1
clone_size: NA
v_call: TRBV28
j_call: TRBJ2-7
cdr3_aa: CASSLGQGAYEQYF
cdr3_nt: TGTGCCAGCAGTTTGGGTCAGGGGGCCTACGAGCAGTACTTC

d_call: NA
clone_size: NA
v_call: TRBV5-1
j_call: TRBJ2-6
cdr3_aa: CASSLSARSGANVLTF
cdr3_nt: TGCGCCAGCAGCTTGTCCGCCCGTTCTGGGGCCAACGTCCTGACTTTC

d_call: TRBD1
clone_size: NA
v_call: TRBV4-3
j_call: TRBJ2-5
cdr3_aa: CASSLTGLDETQYF
cdr3_nt: TGCGCCAGCAGCCTGACAGGGTTAGATGAGACCCAGTACTTC

d_call: NA
clone_size: once
v_call: TRBV2
j_call: TRBJ1-1
cdr3_aa: CASDRQGLNTEAFF
cdr3_nt: TGTGCCAGCGACCGGCAGGGCTTGAACACTGAAGCTTTCTTT

d_call: NA
clone_size: NA
v_call: TRBV7-2
j_call: TRBJ1-5
cdr3_aa: CASSFRTGYNQPQHF
cdr3_nt: TGTGCCAGCAGCTTTCGCACAGGCTACAATCAGCCCCAGCATTTT

d_call: NA
clone_size: NA
v_call: TRBV4-1
j_call: TRBJ2-5
cdr3_aa: CASSQDRGRETQYF
cdr3_nt: TGCGCCAGCAGCCAAGATCGGGGTCGAGAGACCCAGTACTTC

d_call: NA
clone_size: NA
v_call: TRBV5-4
j_call: TRBJ1-2
cdr3_aa: CASSSNYPEGGGYTF
cdr3_nt: TGTGCCAGCAGCTCCAACTATCCAGAGGGTGGTGGCTACACCTTC

d_call: TRBD1
clone_size: NA
v_call: TRBV5-1
j_call: TRBJ2-5
cdr3_aa: CASSTLQGQETQYF
cdr3_nt: TGCGCCAGCAGCACCCTACAGGGGCAAGAGACCCAGTACTTC